This paragraph reports one TCR beta chain. The Seattle patients joined while their infection was active and were tracked longitudinally afterward. This sample was included in a study of blood T cell repertoires in COVID-19. About the study: The samples span acute and convalescent COVID-19 from the United States, Italy and Spain. PBMCs, B-cell-depleted T cells, or T cells were the source of the cDNA or gDNA that made up the material.

The V and J ends lost 4 bases and 5 bases respectively, with 12 bases between them. CDR1 LGHNT and CDR2 FRNRAP come from the germline V gene. The CDR3 runs to 13 residues. In the original workflow: Amplifying reference gene primers gave estimates of nucleated cell counts. Clones were read by immunoSEQ multiplex PCR, and TCRdb kept only the in-frame ones, dropping some. V and J calls and clone size come straight from that table; D and trimming were deduced from the DNA. The profile shows 200,000 to 250,000 clones, approximately 80% of them singletons. The sequencing input was peripheral blood. The rearrangement links TRBV12-5 to TRBJ2-7; tentative D call: TRBD2 (6 bases). The clonotype was recovered from a woman aged 80 or older with COVID-19, enrolled during active disease. The CDR3: CASGWDPGDEQYF. CDR3 DNA sequence: TGTGCTAGTGGTTGGGATCCGGGAGACGAGCAGTACTTC.